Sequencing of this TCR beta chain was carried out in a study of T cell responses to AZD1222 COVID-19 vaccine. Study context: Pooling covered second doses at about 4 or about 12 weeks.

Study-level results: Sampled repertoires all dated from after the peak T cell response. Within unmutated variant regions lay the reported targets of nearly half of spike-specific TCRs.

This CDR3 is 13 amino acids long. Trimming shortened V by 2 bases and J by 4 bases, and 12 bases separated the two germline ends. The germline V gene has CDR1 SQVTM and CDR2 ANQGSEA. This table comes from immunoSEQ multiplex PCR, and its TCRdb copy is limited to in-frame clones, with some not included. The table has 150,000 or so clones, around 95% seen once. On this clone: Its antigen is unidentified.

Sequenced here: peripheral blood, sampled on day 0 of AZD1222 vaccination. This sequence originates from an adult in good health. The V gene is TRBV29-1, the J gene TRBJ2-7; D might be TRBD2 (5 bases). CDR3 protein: CSVEKASSYEQYF. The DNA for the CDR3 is TGCAGCGTTGAAAAGGCTAGCAGTTACGAGCAGTACTTC.